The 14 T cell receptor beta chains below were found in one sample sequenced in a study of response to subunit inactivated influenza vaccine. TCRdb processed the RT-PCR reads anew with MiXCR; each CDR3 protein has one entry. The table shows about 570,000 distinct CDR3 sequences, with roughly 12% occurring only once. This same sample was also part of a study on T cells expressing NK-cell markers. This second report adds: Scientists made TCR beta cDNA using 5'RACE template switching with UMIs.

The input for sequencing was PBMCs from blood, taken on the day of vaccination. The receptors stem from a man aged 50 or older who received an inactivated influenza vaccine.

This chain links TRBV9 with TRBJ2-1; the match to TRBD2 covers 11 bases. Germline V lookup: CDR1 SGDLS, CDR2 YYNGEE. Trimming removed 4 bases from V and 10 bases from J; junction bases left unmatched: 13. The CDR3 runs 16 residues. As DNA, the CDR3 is TGTGCCAGCAGCTCATCCGGCGGACTAGCGGGCGGAGAGCAGTTCTTC. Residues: CASSSSGGLAGGEQFF.

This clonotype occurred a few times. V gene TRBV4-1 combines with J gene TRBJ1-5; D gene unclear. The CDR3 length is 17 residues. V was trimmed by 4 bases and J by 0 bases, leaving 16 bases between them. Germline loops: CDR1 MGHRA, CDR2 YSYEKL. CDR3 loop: CASSLRSRDYSNQPQHF. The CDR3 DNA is TGCGCCAGCAGCCTCCGCTCCAGAGATTATAGCAATCAGCCCCAGCATTTT.

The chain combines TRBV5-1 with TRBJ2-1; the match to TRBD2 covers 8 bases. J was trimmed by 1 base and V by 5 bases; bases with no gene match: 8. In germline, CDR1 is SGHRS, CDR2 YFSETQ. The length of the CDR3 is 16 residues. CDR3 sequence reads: CASRAGAGDSYNEQFF. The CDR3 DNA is TGCGCCAGCAGGGCCGGAGCGGGGGATTCCTACAATGAGCAGTTCTTC.

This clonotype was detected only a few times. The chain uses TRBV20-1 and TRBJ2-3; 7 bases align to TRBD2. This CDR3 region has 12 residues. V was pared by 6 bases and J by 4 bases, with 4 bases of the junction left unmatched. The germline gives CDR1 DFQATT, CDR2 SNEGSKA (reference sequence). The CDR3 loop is CSAGEGADTQYF. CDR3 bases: TGCAGTGCGGGGGAGGGCGCAGATACGCAGTATTTT.

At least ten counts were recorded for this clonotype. The CDR3 region has the DNA TGTGCCAGCAGTTTAGGGGGTTATGAGCAGTTCTTC. It yields the protein CASSLGGYEQFF. The chain couples TRBV28 to TRBJ2-1, with D tentatively TRBD1 or TRBD2 (5 bases each). The germline CDR1 and CDR2 sequences are MDHEN and SYDVKM. V lost 2 bases and J 8 bases, leaving 7 bases between the germline ends. This CDR3 is built from 12 residues.

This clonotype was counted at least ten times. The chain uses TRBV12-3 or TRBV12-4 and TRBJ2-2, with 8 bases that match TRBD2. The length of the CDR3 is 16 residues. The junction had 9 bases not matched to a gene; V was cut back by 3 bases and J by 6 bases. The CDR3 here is CASSFRVGGVAGELFF. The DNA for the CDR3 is TGTGCCAGCAGTTTCCGGGTCGGGGGGGTCGCCGGGGAGCTGTTTTTT.

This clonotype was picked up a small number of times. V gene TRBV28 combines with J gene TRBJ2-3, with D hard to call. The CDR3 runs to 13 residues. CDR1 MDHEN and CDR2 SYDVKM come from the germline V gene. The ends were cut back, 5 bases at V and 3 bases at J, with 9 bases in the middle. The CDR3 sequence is CASSQPVTDTQYF. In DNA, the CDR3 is TGTGCCAGCAGTCAGCCCGTTACAGATACGCAGTATTTT.

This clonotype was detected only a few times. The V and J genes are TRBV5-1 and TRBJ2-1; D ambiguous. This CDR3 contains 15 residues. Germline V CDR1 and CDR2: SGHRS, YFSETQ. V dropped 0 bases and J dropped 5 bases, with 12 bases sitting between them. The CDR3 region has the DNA TGCGCCAGCAGCTTGGACGCGTACCGCAACAATGAGCAGTTCTTC. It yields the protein CASSLDAYRNNEQFF. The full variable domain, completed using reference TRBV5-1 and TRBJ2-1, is KAGVTQTPRYLIKTRGQQVTLSCSPISGHRSVSWYQQTPGQGLQFLFEYFSETQRNKGNFPGRFSGRQFSNSRSEMNVSTLELGDSALYLCASSLDAYRNNEQFFGPGTRLTVL.

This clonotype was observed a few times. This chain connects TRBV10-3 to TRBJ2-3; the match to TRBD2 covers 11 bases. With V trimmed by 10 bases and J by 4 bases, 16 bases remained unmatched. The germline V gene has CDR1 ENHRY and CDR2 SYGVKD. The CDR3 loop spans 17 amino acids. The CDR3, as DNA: TGTGCCACCCAAGAGGGACTAGCGGCGTTTGACCCAGATACGCAGTATTTT. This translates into CATQEGLAAFDPDTQYF.

DNA for the CDR3: TGCGCCAGCAGCTTGGGACTAGCGGGGGGATCGGACGAGCAGTTCTTC. Protein sequence: CASSLGLAGGSDEQFF. The chain uses TRBV5-1 and TRBJ2-1, with 13 nucleotides matching TRBD2. After removal of 0 bases from V and 10 bases from J, the junction contained 7 bases not matched to a gene. This CDR3 contains 16 residues. Germline lookup yields CDR1 SGHRS and CDR2 YFSETQ.

DNA of the CDR3: TGCAGTGCTCTAACAGGGCAATCCTACAATGAGCAGTTCTTC. Protein product: CSALTGQSYNEQFF. This chain joins TRBV20-1 and TRBJ2-1; a possible D gene is TRBD1 (6 bases). The CDR3 is 14 amino acids. The germline V gene has CDR1 DFQATT and CDR2 SNEGSKA (reference sequence). V was shortened by 5 bases and J by 1 base, with 12 bases between the two germline ends.

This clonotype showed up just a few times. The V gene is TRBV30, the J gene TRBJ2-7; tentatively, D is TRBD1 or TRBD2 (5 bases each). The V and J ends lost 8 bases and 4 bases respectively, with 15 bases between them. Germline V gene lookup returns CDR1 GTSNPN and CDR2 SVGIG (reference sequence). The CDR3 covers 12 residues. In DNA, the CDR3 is TGTGCCATACAGGACGGGATTTACGAGCAGTACTTC. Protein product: CAIQDGIYEQYF. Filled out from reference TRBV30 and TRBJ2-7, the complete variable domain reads SQTIHQWPATLVQPVGSPLSLECTVEGTSNPNLYWYRQAAGRGLQLLFYSVGIGQISSEVPQNLSASRPQDRQFILSSKKLLLSDSGFYLCAIQDGIYEQYFGPGTRLTVT.

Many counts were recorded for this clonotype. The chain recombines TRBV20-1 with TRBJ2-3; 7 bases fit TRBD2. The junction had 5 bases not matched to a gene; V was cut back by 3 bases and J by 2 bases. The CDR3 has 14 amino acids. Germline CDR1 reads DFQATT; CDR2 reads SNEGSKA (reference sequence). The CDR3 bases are TGCAGTGCTAGTGACGCGGGGGACACAGATACGCAGTATTTT. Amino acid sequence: CSASDAGDTDTQYF.

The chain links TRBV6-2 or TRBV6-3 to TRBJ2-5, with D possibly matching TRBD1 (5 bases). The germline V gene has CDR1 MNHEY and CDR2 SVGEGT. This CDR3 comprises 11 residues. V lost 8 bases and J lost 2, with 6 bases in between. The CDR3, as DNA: TGTGCCAGCTACAGGCAAGAGACCCAGTACTTC. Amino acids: CASYRQETQYF.